The 19 T cell receptor beta chains given below trace back to one sample, sequenced in a study of blood T cell repertoires in COVID-19. This table comes from immunoSEQ multiplex PCR, and its TCRdb copy is limited to in-frame clones, with some not included. The table shows hundreds of thousands of clones, with around 87% occurring only once. Source material: peripheral blood. Every receptor here comes from an older woman with COVID-19, enrolled during active disease.

This clone appeared once. V usage is TRBV27 and J usage is TRBJ2-1; 10 bases align to TRBD2. The V segment lost 7 bases and the J segment 7 bases; nucleotides outside the gene matches: 16. This CDR3 region has 17 residues. Germline V gene lookup returns CDR1 MNHEY and CDR2 SMNVEV (reference sequence). CDR3 sequence reads: CASTAVPPAGGRNEQFF. CDR3 nucleotides: TGTGCCAGCACCGCGGTCCCCCCAGCGGGGGGGCGTAATGAGCAGTTCTTC.

The genes are TRBV3-1 (or the pseudogene TRBV3-2) and TRBJ1-2, with D perhaps TRBD1 (6 bases). The CDR3 is 13 amino acids. Germline V lookup: CDR1 LGHDT, CDR2 YNNKEL (reference sequence). V was shortened by 1 base and J by 3 bases, with 6 bases between the two germline ends. The CDR3 reads CASSQGTDYGYTF. CDR3 sequence (DNA): TGTGCCAGCAGCCAAGGGACAGACTATGGCTACACCTTC.

This chain links TRBV18 with TRBJ2-7; D is ambiguous. Looked up from germline, CDR1 is KGHSH and CDR2 is LQKENI. The CDR3 extends over 14 amino acids. With 0 bases removed from V and 7 bases from J, the gap between germline ends came to 13 bases. This CDR3 is CASSPPNSNHEQYF. Here the CDR3 DNA reads TGTGCCAGCTCACCACCAAACAGTAACCATGAGCAGTACTTC. The complete variable domain, with remaining parts taken from reference TRBV18 and TRBJ2-7, reads NAGVMQNPRHLVRRRGQEARLRCSPMKGHSHVYWYRQLPEEGLKFMVYLQKENIIDESGMPKERFSAEFPKEGPSILRIQQVVRGDSAAYFCASSPPNSNHEQYFGPGTRLTVT.

This chain links TRBV6-1 with TRBJ2-6; 10 nucleotides line up with TRBD1. The CDR3 has 17 amino acids. V was pared by 4 bases and J by 6 bases, with 9 bases of the junction left unmatched. Germline lookup yields CDR1 MNHNS and CDR2 SASEGT. The CDR3 spells CASSAGTGATPANVLTF. CDR3 nucleotides: TGTGCCAGCAGTGCCGGGACAGGGGCTACCCCGGCCAACGTCCTGACTTTC.

This chain uses TRBV3-1 (or the pseudogene TRBV3-2) with TRBJ1-2; maybe TRBD1 (6 bases). CDR1 is LGHDT, CDR2 YNNKEL, per germline (reference sequence). The CDR3 contains 15 residues. V was shortened by 4 bases and J by 2 bases, with 14 bases between the two germline ends. DNA of the CDR3: TGTGCCAGCAGCCGAGGGGGGGGAATGAACTATGGCTACACCTTC. It translates to CASSRGGGMNYGYTF.

The chain combines TRBV27 with TRBJ2-1; D uncertain. The germline gives CDR1 MNHEY, CDR2 SMNVEV (reference sequence). V lost 3 bases and J lost 10, with 10 bases in between. This CDR3 contains 12 residues. The CDR3 region has the DNA TGTGCCAGCAGTTTGCTCGGTACCGAGCAGTTCTTC. It specifies CASSLLGTEQFF.

V and J are TRBV4-2 and TRBJ2-7, with 7 nucleotides matching TRBD2. Germline CDR1 and CDR2: LGHNA and YNFKEQ. CDR3 length equals 16 residues. The V gene end was trimmed by 3 bases and the J gene end by 2 bases; junction bases not matched to a gene: 10. The CDR3 nucleotides are TGTGCCAGCAGCCACGGGTCTGGGGCGGGGGCCTACGAGCAGTACTTC. Amino acid sequence: CASSHGSGAGAYEQYF.

The genes are TRBV5-1 and TRBJ2-1; D may be TRBD2 (5 bases). Trimming removed 2 bases from V and 7 bases from J, with 16 bases in between. The CDR3 runs to 15 residues. Looked up from germline, CDR1 is SGHRS and CDR2 is YFSETQ. In DNA, the CDR3 is TGCGCCAGCAGCTTATCGGGATTTTTGATGAATGAGCAGTTCTTC. Translating it yields CASSLSGFLMNEQFF.

The genes are TRBV28 and TRBJ1-6; a possible D gene is TRBD1 (6 bases). The CDR3 spans 12 residues. V gave up 4 bases and J gave up 14 bases, with 12 bases separating them. Germline loops: CDR1 MDHEN, CDR2 SYDVKM. The chain's CDR3 is CASSYREGSLHF. The CDR3, as DNA: TGTGCCAGCAGTTACAGGGAAGGATCCCTCCACTTT.

Only a few counts were recorded for this clone. The chain uses TRBV11-2 and TRBJ1-5; unclear D gene. The CDR3 totals 17 residues. The V and J ends lost 5 bases and 6 bases respectively, with 23 bases between them. Germline CDR1 and CDR2: SGHAT and FQNNGV. CDR3 amino acids: CASSPSTERPLPQPQHF. CDR3 in DNA: TGTGCCAGCAGCCCGTCCACGGAGAGGCCCTTACCTCAGCCCCAGCATTTT. Drawing the rest from reference TRBV11-2 and TRBJ1-5, the complete variable domain is EAGVAQSPRYKIIEKRQSVAFWCNPISGHATLYWYQQILGQGPKLLIQFQNNGVVDDSQLPKDRFSAERLKGVDSTLKIQPAKLEDSAVYLCASSPSTERPLPQPQHFGDGTRLSIL.

The V and J genes are TRBV6-6 and TRBJ2-5; the match to TRBD2 covers 11 bases. V lost 5 bases and J lost 1; bases outside the gene matches: 9. Germline V gene data show CDR1 as MNHNY and CDR2 as SVGAGI (reference sequence). The CDR3 runs to 17 residues. CDR3 sequence reads: CASSPDWTSGSQETQYF. The CDR3 DNA reads as TGTGCCAGCAGTCCCGATTGGACTAGCGGGTCCCAAGAGACCCAGTACTTC.

This sequence joins TRBV7-2 and TRBJ1-1; 11 bases fit TRBD1. CDR3 size: 14 residues. The germline gives CDR1 SGHTA, CDR2 FQGNSA. V shed 5 bases and J 7 bases; nucleotides not matched to a gene: 6. This CDR3 is CASSRDRGTYEAFF. CDR3 DNA sequence: TGTGCCAGCAGCCGGGACAGGGGGACGTATGAAGCTTTCTTT.

J is TRBJ1-5 and V is TRBV30; no clear D gene. V lost 1 base and J lost 6, with 10 bases in between. CDR3 length: 13 amino acids. Germline V gene data show CDR1 as GTSNPN and CDR2 as SVGIG (reference sequence). The CDR3 loop is CAWSGREGQPQHF. CDR3 nucleotides: TGTGCCTGGAGTGGGAGGGAGGGTCAGCCCCAGCATTTT.

V is TRBV7-9 and J is TRBJ1-1, with D possibly TRBD1 on 6 matching bases. Germline CDR1 and CDR2: SEHNR and FQNEAQ (reference sequence). V was shortened by 1 base and J by 9 bases, with 9 bases between the two germline ends. The CDR3 spans 12 residues. CDR3 nucleotides: TGTGCCAGCAGCTTAGAAACAGGGCAAGCTTTCTTT. This sequence encodes CASSLETGQAFF.

The chain couples TRBV5-4 to TRBJ2-7; 8 bases are shared with TRBD2. Germline CDR1 SGHNT, CDR2 YYREEE (reference sequence). This CDR3 region has 14 residues. Trimming took 4 bases from V and 2 from J; bases not matched to a gene: 5. Written as DNA, the CDR3 is TGTGCCAGCAGCCCCTACGGGGGGGCCTACGAGCAGTACTTC. As protein: CASSPYGGAYEQYF.

V and J are TRBV20-1 and TRBJ2-2; D uncertain. Germline V gives CDR1 DFQATT, CDR2 SNEGSKA (reference sequence). This CDR3 spans 11 amino acids. V was shortened by 6 bases and J by 8 bases, with 10 bases between the two germline ends. Here the CDR3 reads CSARVRGELFF. The CDR3, as DNA: TGCAGTGCCCGGGTACGAGGGGAGCTGTTTTTT.

V usage is TRBV2 and J usage is TRBJ2-7, with D hard to call. Per germline, CDR1 SNHLY and CDR2 FYNNEI. V was pared by 4 bases and J by 0 bases, with 7 bases between. This CDR3 spans 13 amino acids. The CDR3 DNA reads TGTGCCAGCAGTGGCGACATCTCCTACGAGCAGTACTTC. Its translation is CASSGDISYEQYF.

The V and J genes are TRBV7-6 and TRBJ2-7; D is uncertain. The CDR3 contains 13 residues. CDR1 is SGHVS, CDR2 FNYEAQ, per germline. Trimming stripped 0 bases from V and 6 bases from J, with 9 bases between. The CDR3 nucleotides read TGTGCCAGCAGCTTAGCGAGGAAGGCCGAGCAGTACTTC. It specifies CASSLARKAEQYF.

The chain recombines TRBV5-1 with TRBJ2-3, with D unclear. CDR3 length: 13 amino acids. Germline V gene sequence: CDR1 SGHRS, CDR2 YFSETQ. Trimming took 3 bases from V and 0 from J, leaving 5 bases between them. In nucleotides, the CDR3 is TGCGCCAGCAGCTCCTTGAGCACAGATACGCAGTATTTT. Protein sequence: CASSSLSTDTQYF. The full variable domain, completed using reference TRBV5-1 and TRBJ2-3, is KAGVTQTPRYLIKTRGQQVTLSCSPISGHRSVSWYQQTPGQGLQFLFEYFSETQRNKGNFPGRFSGRQFSNSRSEMNVSTLELGDSALYLCASSSLSTDTQYFGPGTRLTVL.